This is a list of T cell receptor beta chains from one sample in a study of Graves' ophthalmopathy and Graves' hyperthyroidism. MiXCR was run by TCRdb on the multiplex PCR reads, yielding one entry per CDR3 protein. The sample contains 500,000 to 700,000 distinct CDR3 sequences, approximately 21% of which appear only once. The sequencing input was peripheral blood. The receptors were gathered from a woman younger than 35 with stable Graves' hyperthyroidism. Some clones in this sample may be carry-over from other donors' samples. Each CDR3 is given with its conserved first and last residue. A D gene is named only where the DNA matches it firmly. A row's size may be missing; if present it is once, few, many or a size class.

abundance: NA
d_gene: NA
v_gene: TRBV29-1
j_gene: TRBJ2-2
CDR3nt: TGCAGCGTTGAAGATCCAAGCAGGGGTACCGGGGAGCTGTTTTTT
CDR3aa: CSVEDPSRGTGELFF

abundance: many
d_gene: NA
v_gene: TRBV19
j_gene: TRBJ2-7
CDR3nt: TGTGCCAGTAGTCTACAGGGTAGGACCTACGAGCAGTACTTC
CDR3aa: CASSLQGRTYEQYF

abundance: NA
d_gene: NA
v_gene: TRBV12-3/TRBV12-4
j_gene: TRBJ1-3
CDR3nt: TGTGCCAGCAGTCTGCCGGGGGGCCCCTCTGGAAACACCATATATTTT
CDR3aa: CASSLPGGPSGNTIYF

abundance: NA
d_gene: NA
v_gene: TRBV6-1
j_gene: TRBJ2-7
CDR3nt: TGTGTCTGCAGTGATGGGAGTGTCTGGTACTCCTACGAGCAGTACTTC
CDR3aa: CVCSDGSVWYSYEQYF

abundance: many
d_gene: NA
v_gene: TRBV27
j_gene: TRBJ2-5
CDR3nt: TGTGCCAGCAATTTCAAGCCGGGGGAGACCCAGTACTTC
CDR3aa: CASNFKPGETQYF

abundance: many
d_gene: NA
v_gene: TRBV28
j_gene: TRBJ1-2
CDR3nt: TGTGCCAGCAGTTTAGGGCAGGGGCCCTATGGCTACACCTTC
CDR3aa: CASSLGQGPYGYTF

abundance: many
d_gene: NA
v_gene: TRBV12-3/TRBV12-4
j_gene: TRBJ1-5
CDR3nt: TGTGCCAGCAGTTTACAGATCAAGCCCCAGCATTTT
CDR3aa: CASSLQIKPQHF

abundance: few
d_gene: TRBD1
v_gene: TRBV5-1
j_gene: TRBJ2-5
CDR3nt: TGCGCCAGCAGCTTGGTGGGACAGGGGGCACGGGAGACCCAGTACTTC
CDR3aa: CASSLVGQGARETQYF

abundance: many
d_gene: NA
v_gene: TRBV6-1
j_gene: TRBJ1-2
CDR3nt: TGTGCCACCACCTCGGCGGTAGGAGGCTACACCTTC
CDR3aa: CATTSAVGGYTF

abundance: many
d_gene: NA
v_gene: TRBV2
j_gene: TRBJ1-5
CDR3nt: TGTGCCAGCAATGATTTAGGAAGTAATCAGCCCCAGCATTTT
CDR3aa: CASNDLGSNQPQHF

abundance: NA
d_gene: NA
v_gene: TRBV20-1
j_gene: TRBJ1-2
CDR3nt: TGCAGTGCTAGAGCGCAGGGGACCAACTATGGCTACACCTTC
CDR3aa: CSARAQGTNYGYTF

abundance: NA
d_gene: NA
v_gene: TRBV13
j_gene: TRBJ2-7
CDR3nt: TGTGCCAGCAGCTCTCCCTATAATGCCTACGAGCAGTACTTC
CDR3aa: CASSSPYNAYEQYF

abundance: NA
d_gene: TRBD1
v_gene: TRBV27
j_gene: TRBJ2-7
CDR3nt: TGTGCCAGCAGTCCTTCGACAGGGGGTCCCTACGAGCAGTACTTC
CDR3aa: CASSPSTGGPYEQYF

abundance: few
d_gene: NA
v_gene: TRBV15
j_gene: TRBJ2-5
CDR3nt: TGTGCCACCAGCAGAGACCCGGGGGAGACCCAGTACTTC
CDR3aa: CATSRDPGETQYF

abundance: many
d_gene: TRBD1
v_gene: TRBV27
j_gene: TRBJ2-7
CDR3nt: TGTGCCAGCAGTTTAAATGGTCGGACAGGGCCCTCCTACGAGCAGTACTTC
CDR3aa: CASSLNGRTGPSYEQYF

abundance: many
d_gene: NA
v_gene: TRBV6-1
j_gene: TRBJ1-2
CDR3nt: TGTGCCAGCAGTGGAGAACCCTGGGATGGCTACACCTTC
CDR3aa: CASSGEPWDGYTF

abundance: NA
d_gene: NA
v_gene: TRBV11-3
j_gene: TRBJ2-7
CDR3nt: TGTGCCAGCAGAACGGACAGTAACTCCTACGAGCAGTACTTC
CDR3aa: CASRTDSNSYEQYF

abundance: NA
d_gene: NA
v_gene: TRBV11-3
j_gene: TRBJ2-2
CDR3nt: TGTGCCAGCAGCTCAGGGGTGCGGGAGCTGTTTTTT
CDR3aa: CASSSGVRELFF

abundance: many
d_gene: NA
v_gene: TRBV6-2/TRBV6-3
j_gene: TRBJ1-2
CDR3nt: TGTGCCAGCAGTTACGTGGTCGTCGGTCTCGGCTACACCTTC
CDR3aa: CASSYVVVGLGYTF

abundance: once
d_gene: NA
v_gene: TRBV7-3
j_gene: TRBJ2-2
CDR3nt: TGTGCCAGCAGCTTAAGGTCGTATGACGGGGATCTGTTTTTT
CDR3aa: CASSLRSYDGDLFF

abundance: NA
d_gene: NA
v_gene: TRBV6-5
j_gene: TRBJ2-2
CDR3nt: TGTGCCAGCAGTTACGAAGGGACCGGGGGGCTGTTTTTT
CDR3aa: CASSYEGTGGLFF

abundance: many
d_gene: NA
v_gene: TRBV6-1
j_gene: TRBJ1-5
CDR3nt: TGTGCCAGCAGAGACGGCAGCAATCAGCCCCAGCATTTT
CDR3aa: CASRDGSNQPQHF

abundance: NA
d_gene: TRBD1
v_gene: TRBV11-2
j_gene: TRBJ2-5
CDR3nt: TGTGCCAGCAGCTTCTCTCCCGGGACAGGGAAAGAGACCCAGTACTTC
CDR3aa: CASSFSPGTGKETQYF

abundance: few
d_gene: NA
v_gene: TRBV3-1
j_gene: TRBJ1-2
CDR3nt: TGTGCCAGCAGCCTATCGACAACTTACAACTATGGCTACACCTTC
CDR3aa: CASSLSTTYNYGYTF

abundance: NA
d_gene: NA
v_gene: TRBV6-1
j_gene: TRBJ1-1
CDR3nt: TGTGCCAGCAGTGGTCAGGGGATTGATGAAGCTTTCTTT
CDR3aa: CASSGQGIDEAFF

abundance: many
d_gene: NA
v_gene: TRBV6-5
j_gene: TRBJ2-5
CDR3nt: TGTGCCAGCAGTACTTGGACGGGGAAAGAGACCCAGTACTTC
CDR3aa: CASSTWTGKETQYF

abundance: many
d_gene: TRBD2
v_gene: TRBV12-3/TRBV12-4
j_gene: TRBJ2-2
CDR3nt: TGTGCCAGCACCCTAGCGGGAGGGCGGAACACCGGGGAGCTGTTTTTT
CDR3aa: CASTLAGGRNTGELFF

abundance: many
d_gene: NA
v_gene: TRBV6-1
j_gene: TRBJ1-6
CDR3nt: TGTGCCAGCAGTCCAACACTCGGACGGCCTAATTCACCCCTCCACTTT
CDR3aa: CASSPTLGRPNSPLHF

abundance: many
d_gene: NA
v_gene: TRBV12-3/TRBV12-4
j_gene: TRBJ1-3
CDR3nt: TGTGCCAGCAGTTTAGGGCGGCAGACGATCTCTGGAAACACCATATATTTT
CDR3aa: CASSLGRQTISGNTIYF

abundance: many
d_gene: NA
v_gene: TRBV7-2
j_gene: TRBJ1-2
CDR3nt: TGTGCCAGCAGCTTGGAAGGGGGCTATGGCTACACCTTC
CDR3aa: CASSLEGGYGYTF

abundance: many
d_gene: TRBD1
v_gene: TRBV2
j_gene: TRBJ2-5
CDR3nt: TGTGCCAGCAGTTTCGACAGGGGCGATAAAGAGACCCAGTACTTC
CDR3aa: CASSFDRGDKETQYF

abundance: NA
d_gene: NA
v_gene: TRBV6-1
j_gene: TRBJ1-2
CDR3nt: TGTGCCAGCAGTGGTGTTTTCGGGTTGAGTGGCTACACCTTC
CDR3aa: CASSGVFGLSGYTF

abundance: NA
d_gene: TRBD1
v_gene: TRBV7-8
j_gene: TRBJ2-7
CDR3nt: TGTGCCAGCAGCTCCCAACCGCAGGGGGACGAGCAGTACTTC
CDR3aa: CASSSQPQGDEQYF

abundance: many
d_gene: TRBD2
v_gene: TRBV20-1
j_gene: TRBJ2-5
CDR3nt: TGCAGTGCTAACGGGGGAGGGATCCAAGAGACCCAGTACTTC
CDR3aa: CSANGGGIQETQYF

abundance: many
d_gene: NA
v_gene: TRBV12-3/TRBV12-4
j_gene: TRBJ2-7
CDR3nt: TGTGCCAGCAGTTCGAGGGAGGAGGACCCCATAAACGAGCAGTACTTC
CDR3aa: CASSSREEDPINEQYF

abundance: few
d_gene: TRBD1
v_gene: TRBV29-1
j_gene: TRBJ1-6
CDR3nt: TGCAGCGTTATGGACAGGGGGACCCTCCACTTT
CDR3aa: CSVMDRGTLHF

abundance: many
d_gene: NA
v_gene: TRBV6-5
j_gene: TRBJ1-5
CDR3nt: TGTGCCAGCAGTTCTCAGGGGTTGGGCAATCAGCCCCAGCATTTT
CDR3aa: CASSSQGLGNQPQHF

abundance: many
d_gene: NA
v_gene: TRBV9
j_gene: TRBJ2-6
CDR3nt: TGTGCCAGCAGCGTAGCCCTCTCTGGGGCCAACGTCCTGACTTTC
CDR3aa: CASSVALSGANVLTF

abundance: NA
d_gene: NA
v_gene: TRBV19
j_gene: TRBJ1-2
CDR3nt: TGTGCCAGTAGGCTGGGGGTAGGTAGTGGCTACACCTTC
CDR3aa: CASRLGVGSGYTF

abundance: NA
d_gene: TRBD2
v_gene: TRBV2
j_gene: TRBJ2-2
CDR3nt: TGTGCCAGCAGTGGTGGACTAGGGGTCGGGGAGCTGTTTTTT
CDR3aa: CASSGGLGVGELFF

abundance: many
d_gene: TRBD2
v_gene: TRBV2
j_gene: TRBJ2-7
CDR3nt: TGTGCCAGCAGTGAAGGGCTAGCGGGGGGGAACGAGCAGTACTTC
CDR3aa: CASSEGLAGGNEQYF

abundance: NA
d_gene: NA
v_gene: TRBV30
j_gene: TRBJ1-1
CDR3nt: TGTGCCTGGAGTGTAGGGGGGGCTGAAGCTTTCTTT
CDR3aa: CAWSVGGAEAFF